This T cell receptor (beta chain) was recorded in a study of T cells in Graves' hyperthyroidism and ophthalmopathy. General observations from the study: With a median lead of around 5.9 months before onset, the model predicted ophthalmopathy. In the blood, most expanded thyroid clonotypes above 0.001 appeared as well.

Absent ophthalmopathy progression within 18 months defined stable Graves' hyperthyroidism. As concerns this clonotype: Its antigen is undetermined.

Per the germline V gene, CDR1 is MNHEY and CDR2 is SMNVEV (reference sequence). The CDR3 length is 14 residues. The germline V and J ends were trimmed by 6 bases and 3 bases, with 12 bases remaining between them. RNA transcripts served as the template for amplifying TCR beta CDR3 regions. With the HTBI primer set, the TCR CDR3 went through a first round of RT-PCR. TCRdb reprocessed the multiplex PCR reads with MiXCR, giving one entry per CDR3 protein. The sample lists some 440,000 distinct CDR3 sequences, approximately 14% occurring once. The chain combines TRBV27 with TRBJ2-1; D is possibly TRBD1 (5 bases). Sequenced: blood. The origin of this receptor is a woman aged 18-29 years with Graves' hyperthyroidism. This CDR3 is CASRGLDSYNEQFF. For the CDR3, the DNA is TGTGCCAGCAGAGGCTTAGACAGCTACAATGAGCAGTTCTTC.